The 25 T cell receptor beta chains below all came from one sample that was sequenced in a study of blood T cell repertoires in COVID-19. Assay used: immunoSEQ multiplex PCR; TCRdb lists only in-frame clones, some missing. The sample lists 150,000 or so clones, about 86% occurring once. Material for sequencing was peripheral blood. These receptors all stem from a woman aged 55-69 years with acute or convalescent COVID-19.

CDR3 coding DNA: TGTGCCAGCAGCTTAGCCGGGACTAGCGTCCTCAATACGCAGTATTTT. It translates to CASSLAGTSVLNTQYF. V usage is TRBV7-6 and J usage is TRBJ2-3, with 10 bases that match TRBD2. V lost 0 bases to trimming and J lost 7 bases; unmatched junction nucleotides: 7. Germline loops: CDR1 SGHVS, CDR2 FNYEAQ. The CDR3 loop spans 16 amino acids. The complete variable domain, with remaining parts taken from reference TRBV7-6 and TRBJ2-3, reads GAGVSQSPRYKVTKRGQDVALRCDPISGHVSLYWYRQALGQGPEFLTYFNYEAQQDKSGLPNDRFSAERPEGSISTLTIQRTEQRDSAMYRCASSLAGTSVLNTQYFGPGTRLTVL.

This chain links TRBV24-1 with TRBJ2-7; tentatively, D is TRBD2 (7 bases). With 2 bases removed from V and 8 bases from J, the gap between germline ends came to 15 bases. The germline CDR1 and CDR2 sequences are KGHDR and SFDVKD. The CDR3 runs to 14 residues. CDR3 sequence: CATSDSGGPLQQYF. CDR3 nucleotide sequence: TGTGCCACCAGTGATTCCGGGGGGCCGCTACAGCAGTACTTC.

The chain has TRBV18 and TRBJ2-5, with TRBD1 as a possible D gene (6 bases). The CDR3 is 15 residues long. V was cut by 6 bases and J by 2 bases, with 16 bases left in between. Germline CDR1 KGHSH, CDR2 LQKENI. The CDR3 sequence: CASSPLSGTQETQYF. The CDR3 nucleotides read TGTGCCAGCTCTCCTTTATCCGGGACACAAGAGACCCAGTACTTC.

The chain carries TRBV9 and TRBJ2-1; a weak D match, TRBD2 (5 bases). V lost 9 bases, J lost 8 bases, and 27 bases lay in between. The CDR3 is 16 amino acids. Germline V gene data show CDR1 as SGDLS and CDR2 as YYNGEE. The CDR3 protein is CATPTSRRTEGDEQFF. Here the CDR3 DNA reads TGTGCCACCCCGACCTCGAGGCGGACCGAGGGCGATGAGCAGTTCTTC.

In this sample, this clone turned up a few times. The chain joins TRBV28 to TRBJ1-1, with 7 positions matching TRBD1. The CDR3 is 15 amino acids. Germline CDR1 and CDR2: MDHEN and SYDVKM. V was pared by 6 bases and J by 2 bases, with 9 bases of the junction left unmatched. CDR3 nucleotides: TGTGCCAGCAGCGACGTACAGGGGACAAACACTGAAGCTTTCTTT. Its translation is CASSDVQGTNTEAFF.

This sequence joins TRBV28 and TRBJ2-7, with D unresolved. Trimming removed 7 bases at V and 3 bases at J, with 7 bases between. Per the germline V gene, CDR1 is MDHEN and CDR2 is SYDVKM. The CDR3 has 11 amino acids. The CDR3 region has the DNA TGTGCCAGCATTCACAACTACGAGCAGTACTTC. It is translated as CASIHNYEQYF.

The count of this clone is one. The rearrangement links TRBV19 to TRBJ2-7; D is unresolved. CDR1 LNHDA and CDR2 SQIVND come from the germline V gene (reference sequence). V was cut by 0 bases and J by 7 bases, with 10 bases left in between. This CDR3 is 13 amino acids long. The CDR3 coding sequence is TGTGCCAGTAGTATAGAGCCAGGTAGTGAGCAGTACTTC. It translates to CASSIEPGSEQYF.

The chain is built from TRBV5-1 and TRBJ2-3; perhaps TRBD2 as D (6 bases). CDR3 length equals 16 residues. Germline CDR1 is SGHRS and CDR2 is YFSETQ. Trimming took 3 bases from V and 2 from J, leaving 16 bases between them. CDR3: CASSSSRREITDTQYF. The CDR3, as DNA: TGCGCCAGCAGCTCCTCAAGGCGGGAAATCACAGATACGCAGTATTTT.

The chain combines TRBV2 with TRBJ1-2; tentatively, D is TRBD1 (5 bases). This CDR3 contains 14 residues. The V gene's germline CDR1 is SNHLY and CDR2 FYNNEI. V shed 4 bases and J shed 2 bases, with 11 bases lying between them. The CDR3 DNA sequence: TGTGCCAGCAGTGCCGCAGGGCAGAACTATGGCTACACCTTC. Translation: CASSAAGQNYGYTF. Using reference TRBV2 and TRBJ1-2 for the parts outside the CDR3, the full variable domain is EPEVTQTPSHQVTQMGQEVILRCVPISNHLYFYWYRQILGQKVEFLVSFYNNEISEKSEIFDDQFSVERPDGSNFTLKIRSTKLEDSAMYFCASSAAGQNYGYTFGSGTRLTVV.

The chain employs TRBV9 and TRBJ2-7; D possibly corresponds to TRBD2 (7 bases). The germline V gene encodes CDR1 SGDLS and CDR2 YYNGEE. The CDR3 runs 16 residues. Trimming cost V 4 bases and J 10 bases, with 27 bases left between them. DNA for the CDR3: TGTGCCAGCAGCAGGTATCAGGGGCGGGAGCTCGGCTCCCAGTACTTC. Translated, it gives CASSRYQGRELGSQYF.

The chain is built from TRBV24-1 and TRBJ1-1; perhaps TRBD1 as D (5 bases). The length of the CDR3 is 13 residues. V was shortened by 1 base and J by 9 bases, with 11 bases between the two germline ends. Germline V lookup: CDR1 KGHDR, CDR2 SFDVKD. The CDR3 region is CATSDFAGGKAFF. For the CDR3, the DNA is TGTGCCACCAGTGATTTTGCGGGGGGAAAAGCTTTCTTT.

This chain connects TRBV2 to TRBJ1-4; 7 nucleotides match TRBD1. In germline, CDR1 is SNHLY, CDR2 FYNNEI. The CDR3 spans 13 residues. Trimming cost V 8 bases and J 8 bases; bases outside gene matches: 8. CDR3 bases: TGTGCCAGCGGACAGGAAGCGGACGAAAAACTGTTTTTT. Protein: CASGQEADEKLFF.

The genes are TRBV6-2 or TRBV6-3 and TRBJ2-5; D is possibly TRBD2 (6 bases). The CDR3 is 12 residues long. Germline CDR1 is MNHEY and CDR2 is SVGEGT. The V and J ends lost 2 bases and 5 bases respectively, with 6 bases between them. The CDR3 spells CASSYGGETQYF. CDR3 nucleotides: TGTGCCAGCAGTTACGGGGGGGAGACCCAGTACTTC.

V is TRBV3-1 (or the pseudogene TRBV3-2) and J is TRBJ2-2, with a weak D call TRBD1 (5 bases). V lost 4 bases and J 7 bases, leaving 13 bases between the germline ends. Germline CDR1 reads LGHDT; CDR2 reads YNNKEL (reference sequence). The CDR3 extends over 14 amino acids. The chain's CDR3 is CASSRQQYIGELFF. The CDR3 DNA sequence: TGTGCCAGCAGCCGACAGCAATACATCGGGGAGCTGTTTTTT.

This chain links TRBV7-9 with TRBJ1-2; D is possibly TRBD1 (6 bases). Germline CDR1 is SEHNR and CDR2 is FQNEAQ (reference sequence). This CDR3 region has 11 residues. V lost 8 bases and J 7 bases, leaving 11 bases between the germline ends. The CDR3 DNA sequence: TGTGCCAGCGGGCCAGGGGTTGGCTACACCTTC. Encoded protein: CASGPGVGYTF.

Worth noting for this clone: This same CDR3 is encoded by further DNA sequences in the sample. The V gene is TRBV18, the J gene TRBJ1-1; TRBD1 aligns across 8 bases. This CDR3 contains 13 residues. V shed 2 bases and J 6 bases; nucleotides not matched to a gene: 2. Germline loops: CDR1 KGHSH, CDR2 LQKENI. CDR3 sequence (DNA): TGTGCCAGCTCACCAGGCAGGGGGCCTGAAGCTTTCTTT. Translated: CASSPGRGPEAFF.

V usage is TRBV28 and J usage is TRBJ1-1; D is unclear. The CDR3 is made up of 17 amino acids. Germline V gene lookup returns CDR1 MDHEN and CDR2 SYDVKM. Trimming removed 7 bases at V and 0 bases at J, with 21 bases between. For the CDR3, the DNA is TGTGCCAGCAACTTTGGCGGGAGCCTCACAATGAACACTGAAGCTTTCTTT. It codes for CASNFGGSLTMNTEAFF.

The CDR3 DNA sequence: TGTGCCAGCAGTGAAGAATCGGACTATGGCTACACCTTC. Its protein product is CASSEESDYGYTF. The chain has TRBV6-1 and TRBJ1-2, with D hard to call. Trimming pared 1 base from V and 3 bases from J, leaving 6 bases between. The CDR3 contains 13 residues. Looked up from germline, CDR1 is MNHNS and CDR2 is SASEGT.

This chain connects TRBV2 to TRBJ2-7; a weak D match, TRBD1 (5 bases). This CDR3 region has 14 residues. V was trimmed by 3 bases and J by 0 bases, leaving 9 bases between them. CDR1 is SNHLY, CDR2 FYNNEI, per germline. The CDR3 loop is CASSDTGSSYEQYF. CDR3 coding DNA: TGTGCCAGCAGTGATACAGGAAGCTCCTACGAGCAGTACTTC.

This clone was recorded a few times. The chain employs TRBV27 and TRBJ1-6; 8 bases fit TRBD1. This CDR3 is 15 amino acids long. Losses at the gene ends were 11 bases for V and 10 bases for J; bases not matched to a gene: 16. The germline CDR1 and CDR2 sequences are MNHEY and SMNVEV (reference sequence). The CDR3 nucleotides read TGTGCCGTTCGGTCGGACAGGGTCCCTTTCTCACCCCTCCACTTT. Its translation is CAVRSDRVPFSPLHF.

The table lists this clone with a few counts. The chain has TRBV20-1 and TRBJ2-1; D is ambiguous. Trimming took off 2 bases at V and 7 bases at J, with 6 bases between the two ends. Germline lookup yields CDR1 DFQATT and CDR2 SNEGSKA (reference sequence). This CDR3 region has 11 residues. CDR3 residues: CSARQWNEQFF. Written as DNA, the CDR3 is TGCAGTGCTAGACAGTGGAATGAGCAGTTCTTC.

The V gene is TRBV28, the J gene TRBJ1-5; 8 nucleotides agree with TRBD1. V lost 6 bases, J lost 7 bases, and 8 bases stayed unmatched. The CDR3 loop spans 14 amino acids. Germline V gene lookup returns CDR1 MDHEN and CDR2 SYDVKM. DNA of the CDR3: TGTGCCAGCAGAGATCGACAGGGGAGGCAGCCCCAGCATTTT. Protein sequence: CASRDRQGRQPQHF. The full variable domain, with the rest looked up from reference TRBV28 and TRBJ1-5, is DVKVTQSSRYLVKRTGEKVFLECVQDMDHENMFWYRQDPGLGLRLIYFSYDVKMKEKGDIPEGYSVSREKKERFSLILESASTNQTSMYLCASRDRQGRQPQHFGDGTRLSIL.

The chain couples TRBV21-1 to TRBJ1-5; the DNA was not compared with TRBD1, the D call given in the table. TRBV21-1 is a listed pseudogene. CDR3 length: 18 residues. CDR3 sequence: CASSKKVDRGLGNQPQHF. The CDR3 bases are TGTGCCAGCAGCAAAAAGGTCGACAGGGGTTTGGGCAATCAGCCCCAGCATTTT.

The chain recombines TRBV10-2 with TRBJ2-1; 7 bases map to TRBD2. V lost 0 bases and J lost 4; bases outside the gene matches: 12. CDR3 length: 18 amino acids. The germline CDR1 and CDR2 sequences are WSHSY and SAAADI. CDR3 sequence: CASSESWASGTKYNEQFF. In nucleotides, the CDR3 is TGCGCCAGCAGTGAGTCCTGGGCTAGCGGAACTAAATACAATGAGCAGTTCTTC.

V and J are TRBV5-4 and TRBJ2-2; D might be TRBD1 (6 bases). Germline values: CDR1 SGHNT, CDR2 YYREEE (reference sequence). V lost 1 base and J 1 base, leaving 14 bases between the germline ends. The CDR3 is 17 amino acids. This CDR3 is CASSLRYGRGNTGELFF. CDR3 DNA sequence: TGTGCCAGCAGCTTGAGGTATGGCAGGGGGAACACCGGGGAGCTGTTTTTT.